The sequence of this TCR beta chain was determined in a study of regulatory T cells in long-lasting Graves disease. The V and J ends lost 5 bases and 1 base respectively, with 9 bases between them. CDR3 length: 12 amino acids. The germline gives CDR1 SQVTM, CDR2 ANQGSEA. Construction of TCR beta libraries relied on iRepertoire HTBI primers and on Arm-PCR targeting CDR3 regions. MiXCR, applied by TCRdb to the multiplex PCR reads, yields one record per CDR3 protein. The sample includes about 500,000 distinct CDR3 sequences, 15% to 20% of them seen just once. Comments on this clonotype: Its cognate antigen is unknown.

Documented time point: newly diagnosed GD, antithyroid drugs for less than 3 months. Construction of the TCR library relied on RNA isolated from PBMCs. Study outcomes and limitations: Persistent patients shared 2,741 public clonotypes among themselves. Newly diagnosed patients shared fewer, at more than 850.

The same data also contributed to another study, on T cells in Graves' hyperthyroidism and ophthalmopathy.

The rearrangement uses TRBV29-1 and TRBJ2-7; tentatively, D is TRBD1 (5 bases). The specimen comprised peripheral blood mononuclear cells (PBMCs), sampled at new diagnosis, from a patient treated with antithyroid drugs. The clonotype originates from a man aged 35-49 years with Graves disease. CDR3 nucleotides: TGCAGCGTTTCTGACAGATCCTACGAGCAGTACTTC. It codes for CSVSDRSYEQYF.